What follows are 20 T cell receptor beta chains derived from one specimen sequenced in a study of shared clonotypes between healthy human individuals. Naive-designated CD8 cells lacked CD45RO, were positively enriched for CCR7, and omitted terminally differentiated effector memory CD45RA+ cells. Generated by immunoSEQ multiplex PCR, the TCRdb table keeps only in-frame clones and is missing some. Among around 2.1 million clones listed, roughly 91% were seen once. The sequencing input was naive CD8+ T cells from PBMCs. The origin of the receptors is a man between 18 and 29 years old in good health. Some clones in this sample may be carry-over from other donors' samples.

The CDR3 here is CSVVRGWPYEQYF. CDR3 DNA sequence: TGCAGCGTTGTGCGAGGGTGGCCCTACGAGCAGTACTTC. V and J are TRBV29-1 and TRBJ2-7; D possibly corresponds to TRBD2 (5 bases). Per germline, CDR1 SQVTM and CDR2 ANQGSEA. Trimming took 4 bases from V and 2 from J, leaving 12 bases between them. The CDR3 contains 13 residues.

This clone has only one observation. This chain joins TRBV27 and TRBJ2-1, with 7 bases aligning to TRBD2. CDR3 length equals 14 residues. Germline V gene data show CDR1 as MNHEY and CDR2 as SMNVEV (reference sequence). The V gene end was trimmed by 3 bases and the J gene end by 7 bases; junction bases not matched to a gene: 6. The CDR3 protein is CASSFGGSFNEQFF. In DNA, the CDR3 is TGTGCCAGCAGTTTTGGCGGGAGTTTTAATGAGCAGTTCTTC.

The gene calls are TRBV29-1 and TRBJ2-3, with D perhaps TRBD1 or TRBD2 (5 bases each). CDR1 and CDR2 (germline): SQVTM, ANQGSEA. V was clipped by 4 bases and J by 2 bases, with 19 bases between them. CDR3 length: 16 amino acids. The CDR3 DNA reads as TGCAGCGTTGCCCCAGGGCCCCTAGCCTTCACAGATACGCAGTATTTT. Its translation: CSVAPGPLAFTDTQYF.

This clone is a singleton in its sample. The J gene is TRBJ2-2, the V gene TRBV19; 9 bases are shared with TRBD1. V shed 7 bases, J shed 8 bases, and the junction held 17 bases outside the gene matches. The CDR3 totals 17 residues. Germline CDR1 LNHDA, CDR2 SQIVND (reference sequence). CDR3 region: CASNYLWDRVASGELFF. The CDR3 DNA reads as TGTGCCAGTAACTATCTCTGGGACAGGGTGGCCTCAGGGGAGCTGTTTTTT.

This clone was observed a single time. The gene calls are TRBV29-1 and TRBJ2-5, with 13 bases aligning to TRBD2. The closer fit of TRBJ2-7 to the DNA end suggests the J call may be wrong. The germline CDR1 and CDR2 sequences are SQVTM and ANQGSEA. CDR3 size: 13 residues. The chain's CDR3 is CSVRTSGRSEQYF. CDR3 coding DNA: TGCAGCGTCCGGACTAGCGGGAGATCCGAGCAGTACTTC.

V gene TRBV7-3 combines with J gene TRBJ1-1, with a possible D match to TRBD1 (5 bases). Germline V CDR1 and CDR2: SGHTA, FQGTGA. V was trimmed by 5 bases and J by 4 bases, leaving 11 bases between them. The CDR3 is made up of 13 amino acids. In nucleotides, the CDR3 is TGTGCCAGCAGCGAAGGGACGGGCACTGAAGCTTTCTTT. Amino acids: CASSEGTGTEAFF.

A single count supports this clone. The V call is TRBV7-2, the J call TRBJ2-3; a possible D gene is TRBD2 (6 bases). Trimming stripped 3 bases from V and 2 bases from J, with 12 bases between. CDR3 length: 15 amino acids. Germline V gives CDR1 SGHTA, CDR2 FQGNSA. This CDR3 is CASSFMGGYTDTQYF. DNA of the CDR3: TGTGCCAGCAGCTTTATGGGGGGTTACACAGATACGCAGTATTTT.

This chain links TRBV7-3 with TRBJ2-3; D call uncertain. The V end was cut by 5 bases, the J end by 6 bases, with 12 bases between. Per the germline V gene, CDR1 is SGHTA and CDR2 is FQGTGA. This CDR3 spans 13 amino acids. CDR3 DNA sequence: TGTGCCAGCAGCCTCCTGATCGGGGATACGCAGTATTTT. Its translation is CASSLLIGDTQYF.

The rearrangement uses TRBV4-1 and TRBJ1-2; the D is unclear. The V end was cut by 4 bases, the J end by 4 bases, with 13 bases between. The CDR3 is 14 amino acids. CDR1 and CDR2 (germline): MGHRA, YSYEKL. CDR3 protein: CASSPRHPGYGYTF. For the CDR3, the DNA is TGCGCCAGCAGCCCGCGACACCCTGGCTATGGCTACACCTTC.

The chain is built from TRBV18 and TRBJ2-1, with 10 bases identical to TRBD2. The V segment lost 3 bases and the J segment 13 bases; nucleotides outside the gene matches: 15. This CDR3 spans 16 amino acids. CDR1 is KGHSH, CDR2 LQKENI, per germline. CDR3 amino acids: CASSPRDVWTSGNQFF. The CDR3, as DNA: TGTGCCAGCTCACCCCGGGACGTGTGGACTAGCGGAAATCAGTTCTTC.

DNA of the CDR3: TGCGCCAGCAGCCAAGAGCGAATGTTCTTC. This gives the protein CASSQERMFF. The J gene is TRBJ2-1, the V gene TRBV4-1; D is undetermined. The CDR3 extends over 10 amino acids. V lost 0 bases and J lost 15, with 6 bases in between. Germline V gives CDR1 MGHRA, CDR2 YSYEKL.

This clone appeared a single time. This chain links TRBV11-2 with TRBJ2-5; D uncertain. From germline, CDR1 is SGHAT and CDR2 FQNNGV. The V end lost 3 bases, the J end lost 6 bases, and 11 bases lay between the germline ends. The CDR3 is 13 residues long. The CDR3 coding sequence is TGTGCCAGCAGCTTCACCTTCATCCAGACCCAGTACTTC. Translation: CASSFTFIQTQYF.

The V call is TRBV13, the J call TRBJ2-7, with D perhaps TRBD1 (6 bases). V was trimmed by 5 bases and J by 0 bases, leaving 14 bases between them. The CDR3 runs to 15 residues. The V gene's germline CDR1 is PRHDT and CDR2 FYEKMQ (reference sequence). The CDR3 region is CASSPRGQPSYEQYF. CDR3 bases: TGTGCCAGCAGCCCCAGGGGCCAGCCCTCCTACGAGCAGTACTTC.

This chain links TRBV19 with TRBJ1-1; 9 bases match TRBD1. Trimming removed 6 bases from V and 3 bases from J; junction bases left unmatched: 8. Per the germline V gene, CDR1 is LNHDA and CDR2 is SQIVND (reference sequence). The CDR3 extends over 15 amino acids. The CDR3 reads CASRLFWTGDTEAFF. The DNA of the CDR3 is TGTGCCAGTAGGCTCTTTTGGACAGGGGACACTGAAGCTTTCTTT.

This rearrangement joins TRBV27 to TRBJ2-7, with D perhaps matching TRBD1 or TRBD2 (5 bases each). The CDR3 length is 14 residues. Trimming took off 2 bases at V and 5 bases at J, with 13 bases between the two ends. CDR1 is MNHEY, CDR2 SMNVEV, per germline (reference sequence). CDR3: CASSLGGSHDEQYF. The DNA for the CDR3 is TGTGCCAGCAGTTTAGGGGGAAGTCACGACGAGCAGTACTTC.

The chain joins TRBV5-1 to TRBJ2-3; no reliable D call. V gave up 0 bases and J gave up 3 bases, with 11 bases separating them. CDR3 length equals 15 residues. Germline V gene lookup returns CDR1 SGHRS and CDR2 YFSETQ. The CDR3 reads CASSLEGLRTDTQYF. Written as DNA, the CDR3 is TGCGCCAGCAGCTTGGAGGGATTGCGAACAGATACGCAGTATTTT.

The chain employs TRBV2 and TRBJ2-3, with D uncertain. V lost 3 bases and J lost 3, with 16 bases in between. CDR1 and CDR2 (germline): SNHLY, FYNNEI. The CDR3 contains 16 residues. As DNA, the CDR3 is TGTGCCAGCAGTGAGGGCATCCCCGCCGTTACAGATACGCAGTATTTT. Translation gives CASSEGIPAVTDTQYF.

The chain carries TRBV6-1 and TRBJ1-2, with 9 bases fitting TRBD1. CDR3 size: 15 residues. Trimming at V came to 7 bases and at J to 1 base, leaving 7 bases not matched to a gene. The germline CDR1 and CDR2 sequences are MNHNS and SASEGT. The CDR3 region is CASTADRGINYGYTF. DNA for the CDR3: TGTGCCAGCACCGCGGACAGGGGAATTAACTATGGCTACACCTTC.

The gene calls are TRBV7-9 and TRBJ2-7; tentatively, D is TRBD2 (5 bases). The germline gives CDR1 SEHNR, CDR2 FQNEAQ (reference sequence). The ends were cut back, 5 bases at V and 2 bases at J, with 10 bases in the middle. This CDR3 is built from 13 residues. The CDR3 loop reads CASSRGYTYEQYF. The CDR3 DNA reads TGTGCCAGCAGCCGCGGGTATACCTACGAGCAGTACTTC. Using reference TRBV7-9 and TRBJ2-7 for the parts outside the CDR3, the full variable domain is DTGVSQNPRHKITKRGQNVTFRCDPISEHNRLYWYRQTLGQGPEFLTYFQNEAQLEKSRLLSDRFSAERPKGSFSTLEIQRTEQGDSAMYLCASSRGYTYEQYFGPGTRLTVT.

This rearrangement joins TRBV5-1 to TRBJ2-3; maybe TRBD2 (5 bases). Germline-derived CDR1 and CDR2 are SGHRS and YFSETQ. V lost 3 bases and J 3 bases, leaving 26 bases between the germline ends. The CDR3 is 19 residues long. CDR3 region: CASSSTPFPGPTGTDTQYF. DNA of the CDR3: TGCGCCAGCAGCTCAACCCCCTTCCCGGGCCCAACGGGGACAGATACGCAGTATTTT.